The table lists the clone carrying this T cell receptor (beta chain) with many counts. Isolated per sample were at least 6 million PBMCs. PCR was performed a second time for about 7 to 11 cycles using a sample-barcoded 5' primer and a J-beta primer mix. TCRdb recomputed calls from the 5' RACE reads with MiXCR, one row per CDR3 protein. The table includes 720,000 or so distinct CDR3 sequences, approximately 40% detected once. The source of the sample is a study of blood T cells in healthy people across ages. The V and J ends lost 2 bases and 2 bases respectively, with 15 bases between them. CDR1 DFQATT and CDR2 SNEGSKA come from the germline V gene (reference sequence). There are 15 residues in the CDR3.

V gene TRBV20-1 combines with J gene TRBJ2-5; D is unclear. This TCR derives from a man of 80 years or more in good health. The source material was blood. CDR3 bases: TGCAGTGCTAGACCAGACCTGATCACTCAAGAGACCCAGTACTTC. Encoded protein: CSARPDLITQETQYF.